This T cell receptor beta chain came from a study of CXCR3-negative and CXCR3-positive naive CD8 T cells. General study findings and limits: From TRB CDR3 properties, TCR strength was inferred; surface CD5 did not differ between naive subsets. More hydrophobic TRB CDR3s were found in CXCR3-positive naive cells than in CXCR3-negative naive cells. Fresh PBMCs were used in most assays, and CXCR3 expression partially decreased after cryopreservation.

The CDR3 covers 13 residues. CDR1 and CDR2 from the germline V gene are SGHDT and YYEEEE. UMI labels and 5' RACE were used to prepare the TRB cDNA libraries. TCRdb reworked the 5' RACE reads into one entry per CDR3 protein, no DNA. The table lists some 110,000 distinct CDR3 sequences, with 0.3% to 0.4% in the top ten. On this clonotype: The antigen is not known.

Per CD8+ T cell subset, triplicate sorts of 300,000 cells each were done. Among CD8+ T cells, naive ones were CD45RO-CCR7+CD27+CD95-. This chain joins TRBV5-6 and TRBJ2-5. The receptor's source is a human donor in good health. Some clones in this sample may be carry-over from other donors' samples. Sequencing was carried out using naive CXCR3+ CD8+ T cells from blood. The subset here: CD45RO-CCR7+CD27+CD95- naive CD8+ T cells expressing CXCR3 (TNR3+). The CDR3 spells CASSLSGLGTQYF.